This T cell receptor (beta chain) emerged from a study of Ad26.COV2.S vaccination and SARS-CoV-2 variants (dated by TCRdb to the early 2020s). Regarding the complete study: TCRbeta repertoire sequencing served as the tool for gauging how specific and how broad the SARS-CoV-2-reactive T cell receptors were following Ad26.COV2.S vaccination. A total of some 30 samples were included in the TCR-sequenced set, comprising around 19 Ad26.COV2.S vaccine recipients, 5 placebo recipients and 8 SARS-CoV-2 convalescent individuals.

What the work shows at the level of the full study, not this receptor alone: Comparable non-spike TCR breadth was observed between vaccine and placebo recipients, consistent with only spike being contained in the vaccine. It was noted by the authors that total T cell responses may have been underestimated by the TCR breadth and depth analyses. After vaccination, substantial breadth of spike-specific CD8+ and CD4+ T cell responses was reported. Spike-specific TCR breadth was higher in Ad26.COV2.S recipients than in placebo recipients (P = 0.0014).

The label giving this sample's time point can be read as: individuals recovered from natural SARS-CoV-2 infection. TCRbeta CDR3 regions were sequenced with the immunoSEQ Assay. After extraction, genomic DNA underwent amplification by bias-controlled multiplex PCR, followed by high-throughput sequencing. From the authors' description of their analysis: To quantify the absolute abundance of every unique TCRbeta CDR3 region, sequences were collapsed and filtered. Usable DNA was measured by amplifying reference genes present in all nucleated cells, and TCRbeta template counts were normalized to that usable DNA to estimate T cell fraction. Repertoire TCRs were annotated as SARS-CoV-2-specific by exact matching of V gene, CDR3 amino acid sequence and J gene to a known reactive TCR set. The reference SARS-CoV-2 TCR set was derived from MIRA and filtered for enrichment in COVID-19-positive ImmuneCODE repertoires, a step that removed public or cross-reactive TCRs. Using the MIRA antigens, annotated TCRs were further analysed by specific ORF or by position within an ORF. Depth was the summed frequency of annotated unique rearrangements, while breadth was defined as annotated unique rearrangements over total unique productive rearrangements. Two-sided Wilcoxon rank-sum tests were used to compare TCR breadth between groups. What TCRdb holds here is the immuneACCESS table cut down to in-frame rearrangements. Part of the clones is not present; checked against another copy, under half of the missing clones reflect an unresolved V gene, and the others are unexplained. V and J calls and clone size are given by that table; D and trimming were obtained from the DNA. The sample table contains about 97,000 clones; only one count was recorded for less than 85% of them. The leading ten clones occupy 15% to 20% of the sample.

In this sample, this clone turned up a few times. The antigen this receptor binds is unknown. Within one base of it there is no much larger clone, and no base qualities were kept. The CDR3 contains 14 residues, cysteine and phenylalanine counted. CDR3 DNA only is kept here, 42 bases in frame from base 1. From the germline V gene, CDR1 is LGHNA and CDR2 is YNFKEQ. The V end loses 0 bases and the J end loses 6 bases, and a stretch of 10 bases separates them. The V and J genes are TRBV4-2 and TRBJ2-3; possibly the D gene is TRBD2, per 6 matching bases. This clonotype was sampled from a human donor who had recovered from COVID-19. The sequenced sample was peripheral blood, obtained after recovery from COVID-19. The CDR3 amino acid sequence is: CASSQELAQDTQYF. The DNA sequence follows: TGTGCCAGCAGCCAAGAACTAGCCCAGGATACGCAGTATTTT.